This passage covers 30 T cell receptor beta chains from one sample sequenced in a study of early T cells in non-severe SARS-CoV-2 infection. Via MiXCR, TCRdb re-called the 5' RACE reads, giving one row per CDR3 protein. This table holds 40,000 to 50,000 distinct CDR3 sequences, approximately 10% found once. Sequencing was carried out using whole blood. Receptor source: an adult who was a healthcare worker with PCR-confirmed SARS-CoV-2 infection or an uninfected control (not recorded which).

This clonotype was counted only a few times. This chain joins TRBV20-1 and TRBJ2-5, with a weak D call TRBD2 (6 bases). Germline V gene data show CDR1 as DFQATT and CDR2 as SNEGSKA (reference sequence). The V end was cut by 2 bases, the J end by 1 base, with 14 bases between. The CDR3 consists of 15 residues. The CDR3 coding sequence is TGCAGTGCTAGACGTATAGCGGAGGCCCAAGAGACCCAGTACTTC. This sequence encodes CSARRIAEAQETQYF.

This clonotype was seen repeatedly, ten times or more. The chain employs TRBV29-1 and TRBJ2-7, with TRBD2 identical over 7 bases. The CDR3 covers 14 residues. After removal of 4 bases from V and 4 bases from J, the junction contained 10 bases not matched to a gene. Per germline, CDR1 SQVTM and CDR2 ANQGSEA. The CDR3 region has the DNA TGCAGCGTTGCTATTGGCGGGAGCTCGTACGAGCAGTACTTC. This codes for CSVAIGGSSYEQYF.

By frequency in the sample, this clonotype is medium-sized. The chain has TRBV29-1 and TRBJ1-1, with a tentative D call TRBD1 (6 bases). Trimming took off 4 bases at V and 4 bases at J, with 13 bases between the two ends. This CDR3 spans 13 amino acids. Germline loops: CDR1 SQVTM, CDR2 ANQGSEA. CDR3 sequence reads: CSVARGIGTEAFF. CDR3 coding DNA: TGCAGCGTTGCCAGGGGCATTGGCACTGAAGCTTTCTTT.

This clonotype was detected many times. V and J are TRBV5-4 and TRBJ2-3, with D perhaps matching TRBD1 (6 bases). Germline CDR1 is SGHNT and CDR2 is YYREEE (reference sequence). The length of the CDR3 is 16 residues. The V gene lost 1 base and the J gene lost 2 bases, with 14 bases spanning the gap. The CDR3 protein is CASSLKVTGLTDTQYF. CDR3 bases: TGTGCCAGCAGCTTGAAAGTGACAGGCCTCACAGATACGCAGTATTTT.

Many counts were recorded for this clonotype. The CDR3 DNA reads as TGCAGCGTTGGACAGGGCTACACTGAAGCTTTCTTT. This codes for CSVGQGYTEAFF. The chain carries TRBV29-1 and TRBJ1-1; 7 nucleotides align to TRBD1. V was pared by 4 bases and J by 3 bases, with 2 bases of the junction left unmatched. Germline-derived CDR1 and CDR2 are SQVTM and ANQGSEA. This CDR3 is 12 amino acids long.

This clonotype has a count of ten or more. This chain's CDR3 is CSASPQVTSGTPNEQFF. In DNA form, the CDR3 reads TGCAGTGCTAGCCCCCAAGTTACTAGCGGGACGCCCAATGAGCAGTTCTTC. The chain employs TRBV20-1 and TRBJ2-1, with 10 bases aligning to TRBD2. V lost 3 bases and J lost 6; bases outside the gene matches: 14. The germline V gene has CDR1 DFQATT and CDR2 SNEGSKA (reference sequence). CDR3 length equals 17 residues.

The table lists this clonotype with many counts. This chain uses TRBV11-2 with TRBJ1-5, with TRBD1 as a possible D gene (6 bases). This CDR3 region has 14 residues. Trimming took off 1 base at V and 7 bases at J, with 11 bases between the two ends. CDR1 SGHAT and CDR2 FQNNGV come from the germline V gene. This CDR3 reads CASSLGGAGQPQHF. Here the CDR3 DNA reads TGTGCCAGCAGCTTAGGGGGGGCAGGCCAGCCCCAGCATTTT.

This clonotype was seen repeatedly, ten times or more. This chain joins TRBV7-2 and TRBJ2-7; 9 bases are shared with TRBD2. Losses at the gene ends were 4 bases for V and 0 bases for J; bases not matched to a gene: 1. There are 14 residues in the CDR3. Germline assignment: CDR1 SGHTA and CDR2 FQGNSA. CDR3 DNA: TGTGCCAGCAGCTCTAGCGGGACCTCCTACGAGCAGTACTTC. Translating gives CASSSSGTSYEQYF.

This clonotype was picked up many times. This chain connects TRBV6-2 or TRBV6-3 to TRBJ2-2, with a tentative D call TRBD2 (6 bases). CDR3 length: 14 residues. V was shortened by 7 bases and J by 5 bases, with 14 bases between the two germline ends. From germline, CDR1 is MNHEY and CDR2 SVGEGT. The DNA for the CDR3 is TGTGCCAGCATCCCGGCGGGATTGACCGGGGAGCTGTTTTTT. Translating it yields CASIPAGLTGELFF.

This clonotype was observed a few times. V usage is TRBV29-1 and J usage is TRBJ2-2; the D is unclear. Germline loops: CDR1 SQVTM, CDR2 ANQGSEA. The ends were cut back, 3 bases at V and 6 bases at J, with 5 bases in the middle. The CDR3 runs to 11 residues. The CDR3 coding sequence is TGCAGCGTTGATCGGGCCGGGGAGCTGTTTTTT. Translated, it gives CSVDRAGELFF.

Worth noting for this clonotype: The junction departs from germline at one end; a sequencing error may be responsible. The chain has TRBV7-9 and TRBJ2-1; D might be TRBD1 (6 bases). Germline values: CDR1 SEHNR, CDR2 FQNEAQ (reference sequence). The CDR3 is 15 amino acids. CDR3 sequence: CASSSEGDPHNQQFF. CDR3 DNA sequence: TGTGCCAGCAGCTCAGAGGGGGACCCCCACAATCAGCAGTTCTTC. Supplemented by reference TRBV7-9 and TRBJ2-1, the full variable domain reads DTGVSQNPRHKITKRGQNVTFRCDPISEHNRLYWYRQTLGQGPEFLTYFQNEAQLEKSRLLSDRFSAERPKGSFSTLEIQRTEQGDSAMYLCASSSEGDPHNQQFFGPGTRLTVL.

The genes are TRBV7-2 and TRBJ1-1; possible D gene TRBD1, 5 bases. CDR3 length: 13 residues. Germline loops: CDR1 SGHTA, CDR2 FQGNSA. The germline V and J ends were trimmed by 5 bases and 6 bases, with 13 bases remaining between them. This CDR3 is CASSPPGSPEAFF. CDR3 nucleotides: TGTGCCAGCAGCCCCCCAGGGTCGCCTGAAGCTTTCTTT.

This chain uses TRBV19 with TRBJ1-5; D gene uncertain. The CDR3 length is 14 residues. Germline values: CDR1 LNHDA, CDR2 SQIVND (reference sequence). V lost 8 bases, J lost 8 bases, and 19 bases lay in between. The CDR3 DNA follows: TGTGCCAGTGCACCCCCTACGGGAAGTAAGCCCCAGCATTTT. The encoded protein is CASAPPTGSKPQHF. The whole variable domain, filled in from reference TRBV19 and TRBJ1-5, reads DGGITQSPKYLFRKEGQNVTLSCEQNLNHDAMYWYRQDPGQGLRLIYYSQIVNDFQKGDIAEGYSVSREKKESFPLTVTSAQKNPTAFYLCASAPPTGSKPQHFGDGTRLSIL.

In its sample, this clonotype was seen many times. The chain is built from TRBV20-1 and TRBJ1-5; D not resolved. V was shortened by 3 bases and J by 6 bases, with 15 bases between the two germline ends. Germline V CDR1 and CDR2: DFQATT, SNEGSKA (reference sequence). This CDR3 region has 14 residues. The CDR3 here is CSASRRGYIQPQHF. The DNA of the CDR3 is TGCAGTGCTAGCAGGCGGGGATACATTCAGCCCCAGCATTTT.

This clonotype occurred a few times. This sequence joins TRBV29-1 and TRBJ1-2; D gene unclear. Germline V gene lookup returns CDR1 SQVTM and CDR2 ANQGSEA. This CDR3 spans 13 amino acids. V gave up 6 bases and J gave up 1 base, with 12 bases separating them. Here the CDR3 DNA reads TGCAGCGTCGCAACGGGTCTTAACTATGGCTACACCTTC. Translated: CSVATGLNYGYTF.

This sequence joins TRBV7-2 and TRBJ2-1; the D gene is possibly TRBD2 (5 bases). Germline CDR1 is SGHTA and CDR2 is FQGNSA. This CDR3 comprises 11 residues. V was trimmed by 8 bases and J by 10 bases, leaving 12 bases between them. The CDR3 loop is CASALGEEQFF. Here the CDR3 DNA reads TGTGCCAGCGCCCTCGGGGAGGAGCAGTTCTTC.

This clonotype was recorded at least ten times. The rearrangement uses TRBV7-9 and TRBJ2-3, with 8 bases fitting TRBD1. Germline lookup yields CDR1 SEHNR and CDR2 FQNEAQ (reference sequence). Trimming took 3 bases from V and 4 from J; bases not matched to a gene: 3. The CDR3 spans 14 residues. DNA for the CDR3: TGTGCCAGCAGCTTGGACAGGGCCGCAGATACGCAGTATTTT. Amino acids: CASSLDRAADTQYF. Complete variable domain (other parts from reference TRBV7-9 and TRBJ2-3): DTGVSQNPRHKITKRGQNVTFRCDPISEHNRLYWYRQTLGQGPEFLTYFQNEAQLEKSRLLSDRFSAERPKGSFSTLEIQRTEQGDSAMYLCASSLDRAADTQYFGPGTRLTVL.

This clonotype has more than one count but fewer than ten. The J gene is TRBJ2-1, the V gene TRBV2; D gene ambiguous. Trimming shortened V by 7 bases and J by 2 bases, and 9 bases separated the two germline ends. This CDR3 spans 13 amino acids. CDR1 and CDR2 (germline): SNHLY, FYNNEI. The CDR3 bases are TGTGCCAGCATGGCAGTCCCCTACAATGAGCAGTTCTTC. It codes for CASMAVPYNEQFF.

The V and J genes are TRBV29-1 and TRBJ2-5; 7 bases align to TRBD1. This CDR3 has 12 amino acids. J was trimmed by 4 bases and V by 6 bases; bases with no gene match: 5. From germline, CDR1 is SQVTM and CDR2 ANQGSEA. The CDR3 DNA sequence: TGCAGCGTAGACAGGGATTCAGAGACCCAGTACTTC. Its protein product is CSVDRDSETQYF. The whole variable domain, remainder taken from reference TRBV29-1 and TRBJ2-5, is SAVISQKPSRDICQRGTSLTIQCQVDSQVTMMFWYRQQPGQSLTLIATANQGSEATYESGFVIDKFPISRPNLTFSTLTVSNMSPEDSSIYLCSVDRDSETQYFGPGTRLLVL.

This clonotype was counted once. The V and J genes are TRBV28 and TRBJ2-5; no reliable D call. V gave up 2 bases and J gave up 2 bases, with 9 bases separating them. Per germline, CDR1 MDHEN and CDR2 SYDVKM. The CDR3 loop spans 14 amino acids. The CDR3 DNA follows: TGTGCCAGCAGTTTACTGTCAGAACAAGAGACCCAGTACTTC. Translation: CASSLLSEQETQYF. The variable domain in full, completed from reference TRBV28 and TRBJ2-5, reads DVKVTQSSRYLVKRTGEKVFLECVQDMDHENMFWYRQDPGLGLRLIYFSYDVKMKEKGDIPEGYSVSREKKERFSLILESASTNQTSMYLCASSLLSEQETQYFGPGTRLLVL.

In this sample, this clonotype turned up many times. The chain carries TRBV30 and TRBJ2-4; 8 bases match TRBD2. Germline V CDR1 and CDR2: GTSNPN, SVGIG (reference sequence). With V trimmed by 4 bases and J by 7 bases, 9 bases remained unmatched. CDR3 length: 14 residues. DNA for the CDR3: TGTGCCTGGAACCCACTTGGCGGGGGGAACATTCAGTACTTC. Encoded protein: CAWNPLGGGNIQYF.

This clonotype was counted ten times or more. V usage is TRBV29-1 and J usage is TRBJ2-7, with 9 bases matching TRBD2. Germline assignment: CDR1 SQVTM and CDR2 ANQGSEA. Germline trimming cut 4 bases from V and 1 base from J; bases unmatched to any gene: 5. The CDR3 extends over 14 amino acids. The CDR3 spells CSVVKTSGSYEQYF. CDR3 sequence (DNA): TGCAGCGTTGTTAAAACTAGCGGGTCCTACGAGCAGTACTTC.

This clonotype was detected a few times. The chain recombines TRBV7-2 with TRBJ1-2; perhaps TRBD1 as D (6 bases). V shed 1 base and J shed 8 bases, with 11 bases lying between them. CDR1 and CDR2 (germline): SGHTA, FQGNSA. CDR3 size: 13 residues. This CDR3 reads CASSLDRDRGYTF. CDR3 bases: TGTGCCAGCAGCTTAGACAGGGACCGCGGCTACACCTTC.

This chain connects TRBV7-2 to TRBJ1-2; D remains ambiguous. Germline loops: CDR1 SGHTA, CDR2 FQGNSA. The CDR3 is made up of 16 amino acids. Trimming cost V 8 bases and J 4 bases, with 23 bases left between them. The CDR3 sequence: CASSPRGGRKGYGYTF. The CDR3 nucleotides are TGTGCCAGCTCCCCAAGAGGAGGGAGGAAAGGCTATGGCTACACCTTC.

By proportion, this clonotype is medium-sized. The V gene is TRBV29-1, the J gene TRBJ2-1, with D uncertain. With 4 bases removed from V and 9 bases from J, the gap between germline ends came to 10 bases. CDR1 and CDR2 (germline): SQVTM, ANQGSEA. CDR3 length: 11 amino acids. The CDR3: CSVVIVGEQFF. The CDR3, as DNA: TGCAGCGTTGTTATCGTTGGTGAGCAGTTCTTC.

This clonotype was detected only a few times. This chain uses TRBV10-2 with TRBJ2-7; D ambiguous. V gave up 6 bases and J gave up 7 bases, with 10 bases separating them. From germline, CDR1 is WSHSY and CDR2 SAAADI. The CDR3 has 11 residues. The CDR3 here is CASSDPVEQYF. CDR3 in DNA: TGCGCCAGCAGCGATCCAGTGGAGCAGTACTTC.

V and J are TRBV6-2 or TRBV6-3 and TRBJ1-1; 7 bases align to TRBD1. The CDR3 runs 14 residues. Germline V gene lookup returns CDR1 MNHEY and CDR2 SVGEGT. The V and J ends lost 8 bases and 0 bases, in that order; junction bases with no gene match: 6. For the CDR3, the DNA is TGTGCCAGCTGCTCCAGGGGGATGAACACTGAAGCTTTCTTT. It codes for CASCSRGMNTEAFF.

V is TRBV28 and J is TRBJ2-7; tentatively, D is TRBD1 (6 bases). The CDR3 consists of 15 residues. Germline V gene sequence: CDR1 MDHEN, CDR2 SYDVKM. V was trimmed by 5 bases and J by 7 bases, leaving 21 bases between them. Here the CDR3 DNA reads TGTGCCAGCAGTCCTCCGATAGGGGGATTTGAAGAGCAGTACTTC. Protein: CASSPPIGGFEEQYF.

This clonotype came up many times. The CDR3 sequence: CASSAAPGQMIQPQHF. The CDR3 DNA reads TGTGCCAGCAGCGCAGCTCCGGGACAGATGATTCAGCCCCAGCATTTT. The chain combines TRBV7-2 with TRBJ1-5; 7 bases are a match to TRBD1. Germline CDR1 SGHTA, CDR2 FQGNSA. The length of the CDR3 is 16 residues. V lost 5 bases to trimming and J lost 6 bases; unmatched junction nucleotides: 13.

This clonotype was seen at least ten times. The chain couples TRBV10-3 to TRBJ2-2, with TRBD2 identical over 7 bases. The CDR3 is 13 amino acids. The J segment lost 4 bases and the V segment lost 11 bases, leaving 7 bases of the junction unmatched. CDR1 ENHRY and CDR2 SYGVKD come from the germline V gene. Here the CDR3 reads CASKRDLTGELFF. CDR3 nucleotide sequence: TGTGCCTCCAAGCGGGACCTCACCGGGGAGCTGTTTTTT.